This TCR beta chain came from a study of neurological immune-mediated disorders. Findings and limits, study-wide: Grouping of repertoires by phylogeny put those of 18 of 34 multiple sclerosis patients into a single related-CDR3 cluster, a possible signature.

The unsorted libraries were made from 2 million PBMCs kept at -80 C. Germline V gene data show CDR1 as MGHDK and CDR2 as SYGVNS. The length of the CDR3 is 16 residues. With V trimmed by 3 bases and J by 1 base, 4 bases remained unmatched. With 10-nucleotide random UMIs, 5'RACE was used to make the cDNA. TCRdb independently ran MiXCR on the 5' RACE reads; one entry per CDR3 protein. The sample contains 50,000 or so distinct CDR3 sequences, more than 3% of which appear only once. This clonotype was recorded a few times. Antigen specificity is unknown. The TCR comes from a man aged 25 to 45 with multiple sclerosis. The chain has TRBV25-1 and TRBJ2-1, with 9 bases lining up with TRBD2. Sample: PBMCs. Here the CDR3 DNA reads TGTGCCAGCAGTGATGCGAGCGGGAGGTCCTACAATGAGCAGTTCTTC. Translation gives CASSDASGRSYNEQFF.